This record looks at one TCR beta chain sequence and its context. Its specificity is not known. This sample is drawn from a study of T cell responses to AZD1222 COVID-19 vaccine. Overall study results and limits: Sampled repertoires all dated from after the peak T cell response. Donors were chiefly white British, with a greater number of females, and clonal diversity was perhaps underestimated. Unmutated regions of variants are reportedly targeted by nearly half of spike-specific TCRs.

V lost 1 base and J 0 bases, leaving 4 bases between the germline ends. CDR1 and CDR2 (germline): SEHNR, FQNEAQ (reference sequence). This CDR3 has 15 amino acids. Method: immunoSEQ multiplex PCR; TCRdb's copy keeps in-frame clones and lacks some. This table has about 140,000 clones, around 90% appearing once. The chain joins TRBV7-9 to TRBJ1-6; no clear D. The sample in question was peripheral blood, obtained 28 days after the second AZD1222 dose. The clonotype was recovered from an adult who received the AZD1222 COVID-19 vaccine. The DNA of the CDR3 is TGTGCCAGCAGCTTAGACAGCTCCTATAATTCACCCCTCCACTTT. The encoded protein is CASSLDSSYNSPLHF. Combining the CDR3 with reference TRBV7-9 and TRBJ1-6 gives the whole variable domain DTGVSQNPRHKITKRGQNVTFRCDPISEHNRLYWYRQTLGQGPEFLTYFQNEAQLEKSRLLSDRFSAERPKGSFSTLEIQRTEQGDSAMYLCASSLDSSYNSPLHFGNGTRLTVT.